Sequencing of this TCR beta chain was carried out in a study of blood T cell repertoires in COVID-19. Study in general: The United States, Italy and Spain supplied acute and convalescent COVID-19 samples.

Germline CDR1 and CDR2: SNHLY and FYNNEI. The V end was cut by 4 bases, the J end by 1 base, with 7 bases between. This CDR3 is built from 13 residues. Clones were read by immunoSEQ multiplex PCR, and TCRdb kept only the in-frame ones, dropping some. This table has 140,000 or so clones, 75% to 90% appearing once. The sample holds a few counts of this clone. This chain connects TRBV2 to TRBJ1-1; D remains unclear. The sequence derives from a human donor in a cohort sampled during active COVID-19. The sample was peripheral blood. In DNA, the CDR3 is TGTGCCAGCAGTGTCCAGGCGAACACTGAAGCTTTCTTT. Its protein is CASSVQANTEAFF.